Below are 11 T cell receptor beta chains sequenced from a single sample in a study of OX40 agonist ivuxolimab in advanced cancers. Data came from immunoSEQ multiplex PCR; TCRdb stores just in-frame clones and leaves some out. Of 90,000 to 100,000 clones detected, 90% to 97% appear once; the ten largest clones hold 2% to 2.5%. The specimen was CD4+ or CD8+ T cells sorted from blood, collected in a trial of the OX40 agonist ivuxolimab. These receptors all come from an adult with an advanced solid tumor such as melanoma, head and neck, liver or kidney cancer.

This chain links TRBV28 with TRBJ1-6; D remains ambiguous. Trimming removed 5 bases at V and 7 bases at J, with 18 bases between. The CDR3 is made up of 16 amino acids. Germline lookup yields CDR1 MDHEN and CDR2 SYDVKM. The CDR3 sequence: CASSENRRARNSPLHF. The CDR3 region has the DNA TGTGCCAGCAGTGAGAATAGGAGGGCGCGGAATTCACCCCTCCACTTT.

V gene TRBV6-5 combines with J gene TRBJ2-7; 8 bases are shared with TRBD2. The germline V gene encodes CDR1 MNHEY and CDR2 SVGAGI. The CDR3 contains 15 residues. Trimming removed 5 bases from V and 2 bases from J; junction bases left unmatched: 8. The CDR3 region has the DNA TGTGCCAGCAGTCAACCGGGACTAGTACCCTACGAGCAGTACTTC. The encoded protein is CASSQPGLVPYEQYF.

The chain uses TRBV5-6 and TRBJ2-3; D may match TRBD1 or TRBD2 (5 bases each). This CDR3 has 15 residues. Trimming took off 0 bases at V and 1 base at J, with 9 bases between the two ends. In germline, CDR1 is SGHDT, CDR2 YYEEEE. The CDR3: CASSLGGTRTDTQYF. As DNA, the CDR3 is TGTGCCAGCAGCTTGGGAGGGACCCGCACAGATACGCAGTATTTT.

The CDR3 DNA follows: TGTGCCAGCCAACCCTTTATAGGGCCCATATACGAGCAGTACTTC. Encoded protein: CASQPFIGPIYEQYF. This chain joins TRBV27 and TRBJ2-7; D not resolved. This CDR3 contains 15 residues. Germline V CDR1 and CDR2: MNHEY, SMNVEV (reference sequence). Trimming took off 8 bases at V and 4 bases at J, with 21 bases between the two ends.

The chain is built from TRBV27 and TRBJ1-5, with D unresolved. The CDR3 loop spans 15 amino acids. Per germline, CDR1 MNHEY and CDR2 SMNVEV (reference sequence). Deletions cut 3 bases from V and 0 bases from J, with 9 bases between. CDR3 sequence reads: CASSLRGNSNQPQHF. DNA for the CDR3: TGTGCCAGCAGTTTGAGAGGGAATAGCAATCAGCCCCAGCATTTT.

This clone was seen once. The chain employs TRBV25-1 and TRBJ1-1; D possibly corresponds to TRBD1 (6 bases). In germline, CDR1 is MGHDK, CDR2 SYGVNS. The CDR3 sequence is 14 residues long. Trimming left V 6 bases short and J 10 bases short, with 21 bases between. CDR3 coding DNA: TGTGCCAGCAGCCCAGTACCGGACAGTGAGGGAGCTTTCTTT. This gives the protein CASSPVPDSEGAFF. The full variable domain, rest sourced from reference TRBV25-1 and TRBJ1-1, is EADIYQTPRYLVIGTGKKITLECSQTMGHDKMYWYQQDPGMELHLIHYSYGVNSTEKGDLSSESTVSRIRTEHFPLTLESARPSHTSQYLCASSPVPDSEGAFFGQGTRLTVV.

This chain uses TRBV28 with TRBJ1-5; D may be TRBD1 (5 bases). From germline, CDR1 is MDHEN and CDR2 SYDVKM. The CDR3 runs 16 residues. V was pared by 2 bases and J by 5 bases, with 16 bases between. Here the CDR3 reads CASSLEAGSPYQPQHF. DNA for the CDR3: TGTGCCAGCAGTTTAGAGGCAGGGTCCCCTTATCAGCCCCAGCATTTT. Variable domain in full (rest from reference TRBV28 and TRBJ1-5): DVKVTQSSRYLVKRTGEKVFLECVQDMDHENMFWYRQDPGLGLRLIYFSYDVKMKEKGDIPEGYSVSREKKERFSLILESASTNQTSMYLCASSLEAGSPYQPQHFGDGTRLSIL.

The rearrangement joins TRBV7-8 to TRBJ2-3; D gene uncertain. Trimming removed 4 bases at V and 6 bases at J, with 11 bases between. Germline V gives CDR1 SGHVS, CDR2 FQNEAQ. This CDR3 has 13 amino acids. CDR3 coding DNA: TGTGCCAGCAGCTCCTCCCCCCTGGATACGCAGTATTTT. Protein: CASSSSPLDTQYF.

The chain links TRBV20-1 to TRBJ2-5; D unclear. Looked up from germline, CDR1 is DFQATT and CDR2 is SNEGSKA (reference sequence). The CDR3 runs to 10 residues. Trimming took off 3 bases at V and 3 bases at J, with 2 bases between the two ends. CDR3 sequence reads: CSARKETQYF. Here the CDR3 DNA reads TGCAGTGCTAGGAAAGAGACCCAGTACTTC.

This clone was recorded once. This chain links TRBV11-2 with TRBJ1-1, with D tentatively TRBD1 (5 bases). Per the germline V gene, CDR1 is SGHAT and CDR2 is FQNNGV. V dropped 2 bases and J dropped 5 bases, with 6 bases sitting between them. This CDR3 contains 12 residues. CDR3 nucleotide sequence: TGTGCCAGCAGCTTACCAGGGACTGAAGCTTTCTTT. It specifies CASSLPGTEAFF.

V and J are TRBV9 and TRBJ2-7; D is uncertain. This CDR3 has 13 residues. The V and J ends lost 0 bases and 5 bases respectively, with 9 bases between them. CDR1 and CDR2 (germline): SGDLS, YYNGEE. The CDR3 protein is CASSVGAVHEQYF. The CDR3 DNA reads as TGTGCCAGCAGCGTAGGGGCCGTCCACGAGCAGTACTTC.